This TCR beta chain was profiled in a study of blood T cell repertoires in COVID-19. Study background: The United States, Italy and Spain provided the acute and convalescent COVID-19 samples.

As for this clone: The sample has other DNA sequences that encode this CDR3 too.

Per the original data handling: By means of reference gene primer amplification, nucleated cell counts were estimated. Produced via immunoSEQ multiplex PCR; TCRdb's table is partial and in-frame only. V and J calls and clone size follow that table, whereas D and trimming were derived from the DNA. The sample lists approximately 140,000 clones, approximately 90% occurring once. CDR3 size: 14 residues. Per the germline V gene, CDR1 is SGHRS and CDR2 is YFSETQ. Trimming cost V 4 bases and J 2 bases; bases outside gene matches: 5. This sequence joins TRBV5-1 and TRBJ1-1, with 7 positions matching TRBD1. The material sequenced was PBMCs or T cells enriched from blood (not recorded which). This clonotype originated in a woman in her forties who had been exposed to COVID-19. The CDR3 DNA reads TGCGCCAGCAGCGGGCGGACAGGAAACACTGAAGCTTTCTTT. Amino acids: CASSGRTGNTEAFF. The full variable domain, its missing parts supplied by reference TRBV5-1 and TRBJ1-1, is KAGVTQTPRYLIKTRGQQVTLSCSPISGHRSVSWYQQTPGQGLQFLFEYFSETQRNKGNFPGRFSGRQFSNSRSEMNVSTLELGDSALYLCASSGRTGNTEAFFGQGTRLTVV.